The rows below give T cell receptor beta chains drawn from one sample of a study of shared clonotypes between healthy human individuals. Measured with immunoSEQ multiplex PCR; TCRdb has only the in-frame clones, and not every one. This table has about 380,000 clones, about 96% appearing once. Sequencing used memory CD8+ T cells sorted from blood. Every receptor here comes from a man aged 25-40 years in good health. Each CDR3 is given with its conserved first and last residue. A D gene is named only where the DNA matches it firmly. Clone size is stated in some rows and not others, as once, few, many or a class when expanded.

j_call clone_size d_call v_call cdr3_nt cdr3_aa
TRBJ1-1 - - TRBV9 TGTGCCAGCAGCCCTATGGGACAGAACACTGAAGCTTTCTTT CASSPMGQNTEAFF
TRBJ2-3 - - TRBV4-2 TGTGCCAGCAGCCAAGATGGGGCGGGATCCACAGATACGCAGTATTTT CASSQDGAGSTDTQYF
TRBJ2-7 - - TRBV7-3 TGTGCCAGCAGCCTCGAACCGGGCCCTCCCTACGAGCAGTACTTC CASSLEPGPPYEQYF
TRBJ2-2 - - TRBV9 TGTGCCAGCAAATACGGGGATGGGGAGCTGTTTTTT CASKYGDGELFF
TRBJ2-3 - TRBD2 TRBV14 TGTGCCAGCAGCCAGGTGGCGGGAGCCGATACGCAGTATTTT CASSQVAGADTQYF
TRBJ2-1 - TRBD2 TRBV15 TGTGCCACCAGCCCCGGGGCGGGAGAGGAGTACAATGAGCAGTTCTTC CATSPGAGEEYNEQFF
TRBJ1-6 - - TRBV6-1 TGTGCCAGCAGGACACCGGGACGGGGTTCCCCCCTCCACTTT CASRTPGRGSPLHF
TRBJ2-1 - TRBD1 TRBV15 TGTGCCACCAGCAGAGAGGGACAGGGGGGCGATGAGCAGTTCTTC CATSREGQGGDEQFF
TRBJ1-4 - TRBD1 TRBV18 TGTGCCAGCTCCGGCGGACAGGGAAGAGAAAAACTGTTTTTT CASSGGQGREKLFF
TRBJ1-3 - - TRBV20-1 TGCAGTGCTAGAGATGTAAACACCATATATTTT CSARDVNTIYF
TRBJ2-7 - TRBD2 TRBV27 TGTGCCAGCAGTTTAGGGCGGGAGAACCCCTACGAGCAGTACTTC CASSLGRENPYEQYF
TRBJ2-2 once - TRBV7-9 TGTGCCAGCAGCTTATTGCCGACGAACACCGGGGAGCTGTTTTTT CASSLLPTNTGELFF
TRBJ1-1 - - TRBV5-6 TGTGCCAGCAGCAGAGGGGTATTCGACGACGGGACGGGGAACACTGAAGCTTTCTTT CASSRGVFDDGTGNTEAFF
TRBJ2-7 - TRBD1 TRBV28 TGTGCCAGCAGTTTATTCCCAGGGGGCTACGAGCAGTACTTC CASSLFPGGYEQYF